This T cell receptor (beta chain) was found in a study of blood T cell repertoires in COVID-19. As originally analysed: Estimation of nucleated cell counts was performed using reference gene primer amplification. Libraries were prepared by immunoSEQ multiplex PCR; TCRdb keeps only in-frame clonotypes and omits some of them. For V, J and clone size, that table is used; D and trimming come from the DNA. The table has approximately 210,000 clones, around four fifths seen once. Trimming took 5 bases from V and 5 from J; bases not matched to a gene: 4. CDR1 is SEHNR, CDR2 FQNEAQ, per germline (reference sequence). CDR3 length: 13 residues.

Sequencing used peripheral blood. The chain combines TRBV7-9 with TRBJ2-5; 8 bases are a match to TRBD1. The receptor was derived from a woman aged 40 to 55 with active or convalescent COVID-19. The CDR3 spells CASSQGARETQYF. Written as DNA, the CDR3 is TGTGCCAGCAGCCAGGGGGCGCGGGAGACCCAGTACTTC.